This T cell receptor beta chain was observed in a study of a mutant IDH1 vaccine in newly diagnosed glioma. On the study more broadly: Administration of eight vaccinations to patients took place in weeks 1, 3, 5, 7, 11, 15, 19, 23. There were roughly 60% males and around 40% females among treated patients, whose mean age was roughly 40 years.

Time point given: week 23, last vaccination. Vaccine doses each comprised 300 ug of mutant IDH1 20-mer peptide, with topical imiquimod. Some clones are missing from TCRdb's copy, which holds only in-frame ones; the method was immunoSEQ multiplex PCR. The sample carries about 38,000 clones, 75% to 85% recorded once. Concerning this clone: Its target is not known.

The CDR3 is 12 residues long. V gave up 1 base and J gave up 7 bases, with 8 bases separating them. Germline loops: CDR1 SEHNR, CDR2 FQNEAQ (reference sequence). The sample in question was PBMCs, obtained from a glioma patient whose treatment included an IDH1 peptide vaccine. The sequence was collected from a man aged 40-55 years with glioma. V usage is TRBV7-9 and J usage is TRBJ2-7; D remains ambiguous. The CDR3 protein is CASSLVVGEQYF. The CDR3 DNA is TGTGCCAGCAGCTTAGTAGTGGGGGAGCAGTACTTC.